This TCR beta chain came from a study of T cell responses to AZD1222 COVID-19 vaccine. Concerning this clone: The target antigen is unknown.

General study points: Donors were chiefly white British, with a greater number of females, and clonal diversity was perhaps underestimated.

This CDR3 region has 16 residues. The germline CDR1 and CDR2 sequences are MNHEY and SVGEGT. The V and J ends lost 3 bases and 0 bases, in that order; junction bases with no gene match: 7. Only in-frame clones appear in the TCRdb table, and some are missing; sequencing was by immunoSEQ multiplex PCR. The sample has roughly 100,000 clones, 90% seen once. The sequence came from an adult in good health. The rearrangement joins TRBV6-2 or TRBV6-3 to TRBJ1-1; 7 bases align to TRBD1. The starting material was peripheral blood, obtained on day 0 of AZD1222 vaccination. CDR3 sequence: CASSYPETGMNTEAFF. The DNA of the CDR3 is TGTGCCAGCAGTTATCCCGAGACAGGGATGAACACTGAAGCTTTCTTT.